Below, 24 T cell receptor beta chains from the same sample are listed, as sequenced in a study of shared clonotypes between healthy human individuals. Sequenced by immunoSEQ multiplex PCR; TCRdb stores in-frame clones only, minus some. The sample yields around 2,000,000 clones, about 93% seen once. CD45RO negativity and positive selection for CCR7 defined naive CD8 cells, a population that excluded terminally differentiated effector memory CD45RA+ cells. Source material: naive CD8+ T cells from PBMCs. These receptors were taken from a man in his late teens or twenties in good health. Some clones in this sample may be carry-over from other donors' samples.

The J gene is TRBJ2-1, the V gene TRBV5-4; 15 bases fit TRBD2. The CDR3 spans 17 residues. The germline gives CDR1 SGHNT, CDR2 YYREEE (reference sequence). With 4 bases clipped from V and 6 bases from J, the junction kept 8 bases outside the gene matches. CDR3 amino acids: CASSPGTSGRWVNEQFF. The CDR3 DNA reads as TGTGCCAGCAGCCCAGGGACTAGCGGGAGGTGGGTCAATGAGCAGTTCTTC.

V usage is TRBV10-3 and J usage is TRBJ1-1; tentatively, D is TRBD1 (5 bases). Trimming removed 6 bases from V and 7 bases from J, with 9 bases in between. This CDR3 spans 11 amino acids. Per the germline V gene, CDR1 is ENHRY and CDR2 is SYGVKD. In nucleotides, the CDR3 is TGTGCCATCAGCCGGGACGGTGAAGCTTTCTTT. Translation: CAISRDGEAFF.

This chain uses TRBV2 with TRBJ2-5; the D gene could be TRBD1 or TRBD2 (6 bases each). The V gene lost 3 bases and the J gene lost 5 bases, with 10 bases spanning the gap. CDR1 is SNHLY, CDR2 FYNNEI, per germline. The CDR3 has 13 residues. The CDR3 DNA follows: TGTGCCAGCAGTGAGGGGGGCGGTGAGACCCAGTACTTC. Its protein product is CASSEGGGETQYF.

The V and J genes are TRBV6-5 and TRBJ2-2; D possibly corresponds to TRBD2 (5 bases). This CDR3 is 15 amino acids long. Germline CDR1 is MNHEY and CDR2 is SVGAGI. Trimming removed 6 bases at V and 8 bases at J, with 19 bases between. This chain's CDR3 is CASSPLRPGTGELFF. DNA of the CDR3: TGTGCCAGCAGCCCACTCAGGCCGGGAACGGGGGAGCTGTTTTTT.

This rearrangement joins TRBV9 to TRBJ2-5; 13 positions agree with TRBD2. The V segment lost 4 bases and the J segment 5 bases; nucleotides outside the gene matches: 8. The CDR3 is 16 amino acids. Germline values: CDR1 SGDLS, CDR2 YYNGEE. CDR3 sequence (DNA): TGTGCCAGCAGCCCAGGACTAGCGGGAGTCGGGGAGACCCAGTACTTC. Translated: CASSPGLAGVGETQYF.

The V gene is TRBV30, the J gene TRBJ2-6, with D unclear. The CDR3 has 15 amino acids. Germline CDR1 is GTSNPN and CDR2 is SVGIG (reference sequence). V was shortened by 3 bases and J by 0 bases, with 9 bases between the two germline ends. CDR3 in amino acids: CAWSQMDSGANVLTF. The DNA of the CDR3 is TGTGCCTGGAGCCAGATGGACTCTGGGGCCAACGTCCTGACTTTC.

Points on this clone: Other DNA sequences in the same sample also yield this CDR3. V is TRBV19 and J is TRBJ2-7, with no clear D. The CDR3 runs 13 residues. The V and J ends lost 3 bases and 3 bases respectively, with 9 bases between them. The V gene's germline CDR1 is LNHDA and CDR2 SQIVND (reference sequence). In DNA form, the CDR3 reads TGTGCCAGTAGTATTGGTCAAGGCTACGAGCAGTACTTC. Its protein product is CASSIGQGYEQYF.

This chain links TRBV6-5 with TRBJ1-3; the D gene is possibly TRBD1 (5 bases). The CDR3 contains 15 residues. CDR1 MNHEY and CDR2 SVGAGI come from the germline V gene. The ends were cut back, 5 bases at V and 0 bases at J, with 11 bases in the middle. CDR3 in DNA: TGTGCCAGCAGTCTCACAGGCACCTCTGGAAACACCATATATTTT. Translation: CASSLTGTSGNTIYF.

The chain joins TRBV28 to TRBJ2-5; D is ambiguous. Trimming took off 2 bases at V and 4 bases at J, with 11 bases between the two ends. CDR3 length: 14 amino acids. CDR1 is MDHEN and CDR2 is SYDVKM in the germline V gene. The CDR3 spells CASSLRVPGETQYF. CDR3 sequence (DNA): TGTGCCAGCAGTTTACGCGTCCCTGGAGAGACCCAGTACTTC.

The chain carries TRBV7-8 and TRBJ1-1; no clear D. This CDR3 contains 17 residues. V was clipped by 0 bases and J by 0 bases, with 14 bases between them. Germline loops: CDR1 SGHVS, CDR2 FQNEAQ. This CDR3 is CASSLAGRTSMNTEAFF. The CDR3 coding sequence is TGTGCCAGCAGCTTAGCAGGACGGACTAGCATGAACACTGAAGCTTTCTTT.

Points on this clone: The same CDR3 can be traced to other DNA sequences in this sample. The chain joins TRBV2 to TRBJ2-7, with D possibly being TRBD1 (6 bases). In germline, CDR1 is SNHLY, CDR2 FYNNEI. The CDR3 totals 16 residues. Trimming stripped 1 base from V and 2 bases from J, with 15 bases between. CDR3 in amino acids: CASSEGSRGVTYEQYF. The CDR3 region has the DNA TGTGCCAGCAGTGAAGGGTCCAGGGGCGTCACCTACGAGCAGTACTTC.

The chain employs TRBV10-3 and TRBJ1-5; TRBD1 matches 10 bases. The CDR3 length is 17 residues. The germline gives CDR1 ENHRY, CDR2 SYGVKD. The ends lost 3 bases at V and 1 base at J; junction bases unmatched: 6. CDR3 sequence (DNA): TGTGCCATCAGTGATCGGACAGGGGGAGAAAGCAATCAGCCCCAGCATTTT. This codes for CAISDRTGGESNQPQHF.

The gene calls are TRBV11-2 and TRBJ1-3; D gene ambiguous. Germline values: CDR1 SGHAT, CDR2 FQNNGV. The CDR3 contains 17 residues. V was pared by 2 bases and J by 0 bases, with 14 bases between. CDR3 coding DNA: TGTGCCAGCAGCTTAAGCATGGGATATTTCTCTGGAAACACCATATATTTT. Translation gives CASSLSMGYFSGNTIYF.

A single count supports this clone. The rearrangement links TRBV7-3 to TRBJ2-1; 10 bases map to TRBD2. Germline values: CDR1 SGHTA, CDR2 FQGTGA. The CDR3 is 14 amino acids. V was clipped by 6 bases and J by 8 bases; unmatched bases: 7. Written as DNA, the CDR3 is TGTGCCAGCAGTGCGGCTAGCGGGAGCTATGAGCAGTTCTTC. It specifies CASSAASGSYEQFF.

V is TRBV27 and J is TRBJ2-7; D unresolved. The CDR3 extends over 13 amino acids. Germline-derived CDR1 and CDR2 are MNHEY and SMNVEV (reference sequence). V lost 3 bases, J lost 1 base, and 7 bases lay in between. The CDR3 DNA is TGTGCCAGCAGTTTTCCTTCATCCTACGAGCAGTACTTC. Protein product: CASSFPSSYEQYF.

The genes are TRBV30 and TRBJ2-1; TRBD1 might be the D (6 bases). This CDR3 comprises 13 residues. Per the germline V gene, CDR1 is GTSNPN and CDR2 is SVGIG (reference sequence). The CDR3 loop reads CASGDPAVDREFF. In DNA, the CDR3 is TGTGCTTCAGGGGACCCGGCTGTGGACAGAGAGTTCTTC.

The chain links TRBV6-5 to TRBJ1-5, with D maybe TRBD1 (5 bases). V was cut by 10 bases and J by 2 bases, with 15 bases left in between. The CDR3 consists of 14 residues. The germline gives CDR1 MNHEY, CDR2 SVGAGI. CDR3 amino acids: CATRSGEGNQPQHF. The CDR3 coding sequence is TGTGCCACCAGGTCGGGGGAGGGCAATCAGCCCCAGCATTTT.

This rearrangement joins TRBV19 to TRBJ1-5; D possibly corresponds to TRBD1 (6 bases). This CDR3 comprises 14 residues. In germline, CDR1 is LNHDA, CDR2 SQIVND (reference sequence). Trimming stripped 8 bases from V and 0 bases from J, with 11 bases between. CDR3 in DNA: TGTGCCAGTTCAGCAGGGGATAGCAATCAGCCCCAGCATTTT. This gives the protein CASSAGDSNQPQHF.

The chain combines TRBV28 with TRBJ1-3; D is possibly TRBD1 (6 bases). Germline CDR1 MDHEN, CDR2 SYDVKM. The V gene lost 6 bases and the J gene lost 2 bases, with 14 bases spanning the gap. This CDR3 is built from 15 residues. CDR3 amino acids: CASRSGTFTGNTIYF. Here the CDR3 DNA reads TGTGCCAGCAGGTCCGGGACATTTACTGGAAACACCATATATTTT.

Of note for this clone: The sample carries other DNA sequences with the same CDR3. The CDR3 coding sequence is TGTGCCAGCAGTCCGGGGACGGGTTCCTACGAGCAGTACTTC. Its translation is CASSPGTGSYEQYF. The chain is built from TRBV11-2 and TRBJ2-7; possibly TRBD1 or TRBD2 for D (5 bases each). Germline V gene sequence: CDR1 SGHAT, CDR2 FQNNGV. Trimming removed 6 bases at V and 1 base at J, with 13 bases between. This CDR3 is built from 14 residues.

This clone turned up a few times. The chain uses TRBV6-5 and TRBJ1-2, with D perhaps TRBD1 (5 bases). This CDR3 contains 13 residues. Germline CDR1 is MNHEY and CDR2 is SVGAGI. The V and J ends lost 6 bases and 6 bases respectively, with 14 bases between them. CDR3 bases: TGTGCCAGCAGCGAAGCAGCCAGGGATGGCTACACCTTC. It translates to CASSEAARDGYTF.

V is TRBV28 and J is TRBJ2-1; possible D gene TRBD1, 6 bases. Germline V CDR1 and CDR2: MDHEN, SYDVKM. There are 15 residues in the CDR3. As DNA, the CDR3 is TGTGCTACTCAGGTGGGGGCTTCTTCCTACAATGAGCAGTTCTTC. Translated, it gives CATQVGASSYNEQFF. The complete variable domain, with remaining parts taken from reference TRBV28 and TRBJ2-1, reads DVKVTQSSRYLVKRTGEKVFLECVQDMDHENMFWYRQDPGLGLRLIYFSYDVKMKEKGDIPEGYSVSREKKERFSLILESASTNQTSMYLCATQVGASSYNEQFFGPGTRLTVL.

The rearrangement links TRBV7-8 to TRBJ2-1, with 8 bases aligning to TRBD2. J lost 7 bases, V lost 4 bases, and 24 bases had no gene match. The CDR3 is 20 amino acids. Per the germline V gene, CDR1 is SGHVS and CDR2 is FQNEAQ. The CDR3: CASSSGARNEEPGGPNEQFF. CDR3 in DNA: TGTGCCAGCAGCTCCGGTGCGCGGAACGAGGAACCGGGAGGGCCTAATGAGCAGTTCTTC.

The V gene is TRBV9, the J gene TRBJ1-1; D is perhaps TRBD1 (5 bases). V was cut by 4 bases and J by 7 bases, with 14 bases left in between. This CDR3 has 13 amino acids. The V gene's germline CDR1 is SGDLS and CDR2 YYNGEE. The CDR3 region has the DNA TGTGCCAGCAGCATCCAGGGATTCGGTGAAGCTTTCTTT. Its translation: CASSIQGFGEAFF.